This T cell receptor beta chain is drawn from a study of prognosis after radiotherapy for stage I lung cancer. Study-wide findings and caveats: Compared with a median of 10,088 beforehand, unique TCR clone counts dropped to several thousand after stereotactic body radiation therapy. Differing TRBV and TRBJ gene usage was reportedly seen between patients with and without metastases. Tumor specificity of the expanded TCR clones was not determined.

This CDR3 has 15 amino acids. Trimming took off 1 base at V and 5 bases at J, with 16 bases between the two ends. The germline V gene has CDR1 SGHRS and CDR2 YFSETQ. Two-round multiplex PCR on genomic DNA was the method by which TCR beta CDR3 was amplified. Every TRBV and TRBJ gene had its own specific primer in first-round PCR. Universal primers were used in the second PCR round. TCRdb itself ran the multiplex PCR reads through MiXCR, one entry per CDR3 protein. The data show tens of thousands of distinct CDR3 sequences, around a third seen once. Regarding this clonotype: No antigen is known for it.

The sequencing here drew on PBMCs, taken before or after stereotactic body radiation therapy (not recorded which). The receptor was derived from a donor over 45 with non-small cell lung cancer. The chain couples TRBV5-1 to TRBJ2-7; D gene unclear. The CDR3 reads CASSLSVEGLDEQYF. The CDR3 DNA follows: TGCGCCAGCAGCTTGAGCGTCGAAGGGCTGGACGAGCAGTACTTC.